The clone carrying this T cell receptor beta chain was seen only a few times. The CDR3 runs to 14 residues. V gave up 5 bases and J gave up 8 bases, with 18 bases separating them. CDR1 MDHEN and CDR2 SYDVKM come from the germline V gene. This sample is part of a study of low-dose radiotherapy and immunotherapy resistance in tumors. Turning to the study itself: Each patient took aspirin at a dose of 300 mg by mouth once daily over the course of four cycles, with dosing beginning on cycle 1 day 1.

Time point indicated: before trial treatment. Donors were given nivolumab, ipilimumab, aspirin, low-dose cyclophosphamide and low-dose radiotherapy. Patients deemed eligible presented with advanced solid tumors lacking tumor-infiltrating lymphocytes. With a V-primer adapter and a constant-region primer, TCRs were amplified for approximately 19 PCR cycles. TCRdb re-called the reads with MiXCR, one entry per CDR3 protein. The table records fewer than 60,000 distinct CDR3 sequences, 12% of them present only once. The J gene is TRBJ1-1, the V gene TRBV28, with D unresolved. The source material was PBMCs, sampled before treatment. The TCR comes from a female donor with ovarian cancer. CDR3 region: CASSPLISTIEAFF. Here the CDR3 DNA reads TGTGCCAGCAGTCCCCTTATCTCGACAATCGAAGCTTTCTTT.